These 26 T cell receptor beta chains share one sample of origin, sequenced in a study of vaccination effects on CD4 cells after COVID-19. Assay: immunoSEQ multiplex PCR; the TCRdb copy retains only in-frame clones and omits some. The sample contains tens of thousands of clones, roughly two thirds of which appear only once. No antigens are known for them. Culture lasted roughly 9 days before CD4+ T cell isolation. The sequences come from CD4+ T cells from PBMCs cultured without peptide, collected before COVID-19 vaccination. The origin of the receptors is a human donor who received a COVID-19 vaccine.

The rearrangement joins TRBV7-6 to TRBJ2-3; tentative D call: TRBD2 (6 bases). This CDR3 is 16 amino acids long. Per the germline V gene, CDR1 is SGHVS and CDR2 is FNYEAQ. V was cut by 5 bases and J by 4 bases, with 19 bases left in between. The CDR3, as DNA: TGTGCCAGCAGCAAGACTAGTTCACACCCGGCAGATACGCAGTATTTT. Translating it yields CASSKTSSHPADTQYF.

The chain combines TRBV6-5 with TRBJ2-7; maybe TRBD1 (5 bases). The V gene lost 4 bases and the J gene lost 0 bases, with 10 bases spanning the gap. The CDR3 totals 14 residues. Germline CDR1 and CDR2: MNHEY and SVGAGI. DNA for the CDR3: TGTGCCAGCAGTTCGGCAGGGAACTCCTACGAGCAGTACTTC. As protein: CASSSAGNSYEQYF.

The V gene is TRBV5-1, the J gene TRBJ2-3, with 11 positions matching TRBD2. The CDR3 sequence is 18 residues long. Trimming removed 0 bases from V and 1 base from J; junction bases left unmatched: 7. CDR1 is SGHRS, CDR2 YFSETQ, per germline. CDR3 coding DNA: TGCGCCAGCAGCTTGGCGGCTAGCGGGAGGAAGGGCACAGATACGCAGTATTTT. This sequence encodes CASSLAASGRKGTDTQYF.

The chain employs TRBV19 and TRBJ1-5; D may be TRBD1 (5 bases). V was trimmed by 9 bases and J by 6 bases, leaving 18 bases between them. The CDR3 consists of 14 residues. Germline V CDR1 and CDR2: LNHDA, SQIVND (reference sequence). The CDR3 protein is CASGGVRGGQPQHF. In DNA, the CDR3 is TGTGCCAGCGGGGGGGTTCGGGGGGGTCAGCCCCAGCATTTT.

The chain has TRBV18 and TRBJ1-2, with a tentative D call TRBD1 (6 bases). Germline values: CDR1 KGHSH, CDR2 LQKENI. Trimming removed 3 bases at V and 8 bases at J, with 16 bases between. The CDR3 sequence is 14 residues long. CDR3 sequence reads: CASSPNGGHSGYTF. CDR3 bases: TGTGCCAGCTCACCCAATGGGGGCCATAGCGGCTACACCTTC.

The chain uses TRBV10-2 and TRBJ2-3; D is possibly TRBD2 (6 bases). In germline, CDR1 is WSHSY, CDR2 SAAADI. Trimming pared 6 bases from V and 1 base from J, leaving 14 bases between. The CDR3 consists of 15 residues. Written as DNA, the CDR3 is TGCGCCAGCAGAAGAGCTAGCGAGGGCACAGATACGCAGTATTTT. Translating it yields CASRRASEGTDTQYF.

CDR3 in DNA: TGTGCCAGCAGCTTCGGGACTACTCTGAACATTCAGTACTTC. Amino acid sequence: CASSFGTTLNIQYF. V usage is TRBV11-2 and J usage is TRBJ2-4; 7 bases match TRBD2. Per the germline V gene, CDR1 is SGHAT and CDR2 is FQNNGV. Trimming removed 3 bases from V and 7 bases from J; junction bases left unmatched: 6. This CDR3 comprises 14 residues. Full variable domain (missing parts from reference TRBV11-2 and TRBJ2-4): EAGVAQSPRYKIIEKRQSVAFWCNPISGHATLYWYQQILGQGPKLLIQFQNNGVVDDSQLPKDRFSAERLKGVDSTLKIQPAKLEDSAVYLCASSFGTTLNIQYFGAGTRLSVL.

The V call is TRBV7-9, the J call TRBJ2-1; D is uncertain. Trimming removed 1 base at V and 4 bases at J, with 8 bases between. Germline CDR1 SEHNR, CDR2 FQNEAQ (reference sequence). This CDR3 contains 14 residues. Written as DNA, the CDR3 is TGTGCCAGCAGCTTAGACAGAATATACAATGAGCAGTTCTTC. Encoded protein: CASSLDRIYNEQFF.

The CDR3 nucleotides read TGTGCCAGCAGTATCTCGGGACACTACGAGCAGTACTTC. As protein: CASSISGHYEQYF. V usage is TRBV2 and J usage is TRBJ2-7; tentative D call: TRBD1 (6 bases). CDR1 is SNHLY and CDR2 is FYNNEI in the germline V gene. This CDR3 is built from 13 residues. Between the trimmed V and J ends, which lost 5 bases and 3 bases, there was a span of 11 bases. Filled out from reference TRBV2 and TRBJ2-7, the complete variable domain reads EPEVTQTPSHQVTQMGQEVILRCVPISNHLYFYWYRQILGQKVEFLVSFYNNEISEKSEIFDDQFSVERPDGSNFTLKIRSTKLEDSAMYFCASSISGHYEQYFGPGTRLTVT.

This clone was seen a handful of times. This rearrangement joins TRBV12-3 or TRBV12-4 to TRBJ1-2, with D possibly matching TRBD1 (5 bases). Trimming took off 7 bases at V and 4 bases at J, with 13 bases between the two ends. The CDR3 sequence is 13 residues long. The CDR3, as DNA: TGTGCCAGCACCCCGGGCAGGGCCTATGGCTACACCTTC. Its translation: CASTPGRAYGYTF.

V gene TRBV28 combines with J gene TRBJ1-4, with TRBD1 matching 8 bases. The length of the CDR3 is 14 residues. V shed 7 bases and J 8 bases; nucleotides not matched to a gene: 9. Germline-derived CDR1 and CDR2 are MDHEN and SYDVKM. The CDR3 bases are TGTGCCAGCAATGACAGGGGCCGCGTGGAAAAACTGTTTTTT. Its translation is CASNDRGRVEKLFF.

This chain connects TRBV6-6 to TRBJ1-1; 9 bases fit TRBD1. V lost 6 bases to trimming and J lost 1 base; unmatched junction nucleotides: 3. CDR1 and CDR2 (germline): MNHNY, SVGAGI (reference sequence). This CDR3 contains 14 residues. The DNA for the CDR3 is TGTGCCAGCAGATTGACAGGGGGGAACACTGAAGCTTTCTTT. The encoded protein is CASRLTGGNTEAFF.

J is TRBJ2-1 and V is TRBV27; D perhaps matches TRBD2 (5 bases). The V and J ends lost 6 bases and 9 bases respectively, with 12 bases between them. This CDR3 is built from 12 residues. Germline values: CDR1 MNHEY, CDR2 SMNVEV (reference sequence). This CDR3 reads CASRGSWVEQFF. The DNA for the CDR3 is TGTGCCAGCAGGGGGAGTTGGGTTGAGCAGTTCTTC.

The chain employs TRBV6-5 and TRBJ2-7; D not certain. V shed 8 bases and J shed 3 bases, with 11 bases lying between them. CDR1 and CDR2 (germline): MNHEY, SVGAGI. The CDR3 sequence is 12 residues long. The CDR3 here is CASVVDFYEQYF. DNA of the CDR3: TGTGCCAGCGTTGTAGATTTCTACGAGCAGTACTTC.

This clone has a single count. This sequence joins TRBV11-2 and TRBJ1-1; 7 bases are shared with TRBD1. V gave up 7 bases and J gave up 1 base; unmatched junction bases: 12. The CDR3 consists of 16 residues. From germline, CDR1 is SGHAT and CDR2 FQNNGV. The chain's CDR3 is CASNELQGRGNTEAFF. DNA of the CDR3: TGTGCCAGCAACGAATTACAGGGGAGGGGGAACACTGAAGCTTTCTTT.

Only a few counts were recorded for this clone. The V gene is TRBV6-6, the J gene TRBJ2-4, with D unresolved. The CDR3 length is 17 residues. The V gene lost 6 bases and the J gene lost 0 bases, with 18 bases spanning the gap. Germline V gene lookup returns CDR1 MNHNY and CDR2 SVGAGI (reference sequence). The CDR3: CASSRKAGFLAKNIQYF. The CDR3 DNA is TGTGCCAGCAGCCGAAAAGCCGGCTTCCTAGCCAAAAACATTCAGTACTTC.

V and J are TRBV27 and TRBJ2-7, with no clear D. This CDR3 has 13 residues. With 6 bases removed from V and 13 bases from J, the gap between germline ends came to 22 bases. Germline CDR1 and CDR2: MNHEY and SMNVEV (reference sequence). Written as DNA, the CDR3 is TGTGCCAGCAGCTCCGGAGTCCTTGAAGGGATATACTTC. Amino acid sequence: CASSSGVLEGIYF.

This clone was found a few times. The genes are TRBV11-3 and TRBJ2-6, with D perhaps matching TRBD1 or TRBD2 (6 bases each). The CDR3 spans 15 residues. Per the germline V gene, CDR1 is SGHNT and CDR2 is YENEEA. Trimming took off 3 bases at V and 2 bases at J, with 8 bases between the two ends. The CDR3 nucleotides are TGTGCCAGCAGCTTCGGGGGCCCTGGGGCCAACGTCCTGACTTTC. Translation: CASSFGGPGANVLTF.

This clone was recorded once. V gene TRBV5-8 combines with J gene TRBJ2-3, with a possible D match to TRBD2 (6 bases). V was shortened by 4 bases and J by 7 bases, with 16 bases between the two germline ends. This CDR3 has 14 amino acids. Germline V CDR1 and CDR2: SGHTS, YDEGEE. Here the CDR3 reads CASSRQPGLYTQYF. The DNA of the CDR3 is TGTGCCAGCAGCCGCCAACCGGGACTTTATACGCAGTATTTT.

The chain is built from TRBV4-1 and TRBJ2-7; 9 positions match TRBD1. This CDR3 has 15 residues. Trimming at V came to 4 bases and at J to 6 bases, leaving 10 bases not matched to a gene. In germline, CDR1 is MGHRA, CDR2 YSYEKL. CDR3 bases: TGCGCCAGCAGCCCGGGACAGGGTGCTGGGTTCGAGCAGTACTTC. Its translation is CASSPGQGAGFEQYF.

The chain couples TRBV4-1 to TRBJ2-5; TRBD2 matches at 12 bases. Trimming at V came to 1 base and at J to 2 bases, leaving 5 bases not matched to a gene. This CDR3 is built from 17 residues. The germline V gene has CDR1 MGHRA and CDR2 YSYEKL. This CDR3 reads CASSQATSGSAQETQYF. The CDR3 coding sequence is TGCGCCAGCAGCCAAGCGACTAGCGGGAGCGCTCAAGAGACCCAGTACTTC.

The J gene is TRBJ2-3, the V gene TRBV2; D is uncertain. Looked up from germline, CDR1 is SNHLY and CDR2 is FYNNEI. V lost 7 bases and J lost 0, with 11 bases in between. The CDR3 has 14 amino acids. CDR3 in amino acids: CASIRLESTDTQYF. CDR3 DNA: TGTGCCAGCATACGGTTGGAAAGCACAGATACGCAGTATTTT.

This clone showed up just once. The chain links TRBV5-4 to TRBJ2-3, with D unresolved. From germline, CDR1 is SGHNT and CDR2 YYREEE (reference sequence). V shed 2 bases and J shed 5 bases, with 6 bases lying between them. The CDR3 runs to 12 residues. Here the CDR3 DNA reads TGTGCCAGCAGCTTAGAGGAAGATACGCAGTATTTT. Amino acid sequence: CASSLEEDTQYF.

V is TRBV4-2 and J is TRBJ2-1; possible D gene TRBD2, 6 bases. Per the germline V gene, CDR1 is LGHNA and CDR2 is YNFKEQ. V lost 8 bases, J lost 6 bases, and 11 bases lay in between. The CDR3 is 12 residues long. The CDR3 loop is CASRPGGNEQFF. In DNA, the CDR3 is TGTGCCAGCCGCCCCGGGGGCAATGAGCAGTTCTTC.

CDR3 coding DNA: TGTGCCAGCAGCCAAGATATTGGGAGCGGGAGGGGGCAGTTCTTC. Translated: CASSQDIGSGRGQFF. This rearrangement joins TRBV3-1 (or the pseudogene TRBV3-2) to TRBJ2-1; TRBD2 aligns across 10 bases. Germline V gives CDR1 LGHDT, CDR2 YNNKEL (reference sequence). Germline trimming cut 0 bases from V and 12 bases from J; bases unmatched to any gene: 8. The length of the CDR3 is 15 residues.

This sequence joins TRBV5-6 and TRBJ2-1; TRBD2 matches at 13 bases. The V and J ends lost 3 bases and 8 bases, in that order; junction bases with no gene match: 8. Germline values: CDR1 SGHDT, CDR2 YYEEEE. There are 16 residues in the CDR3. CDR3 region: CASSSRLAGGYDEQFF. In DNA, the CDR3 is TGTGCCAGCAGCTCAAGACTAGCGGGAGGATATGATGAGCAGTTCTTC. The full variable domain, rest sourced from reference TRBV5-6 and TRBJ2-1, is DAGVTQSPTHLIKTRGQQVTLRCSPKSGHDTVSWYQQALGQGPQFIFQYYEEEERQRGNFPDRFSGHQFPNYSSELNVNALLLGDSALYLCASSSRLAGGYDEQFFGPGTRLTVL.